These T cell receptor beta chains were read from a single sample in a study of T cell changes during pregnancy in multiple sclerosis. TCRdb keeps only in-frame clones here, not all; method: immunoSEQ multiplex PCR. The sample holds 100,000 or so clones, 90% to 95% seen once. Sample: peripheral blood, taken in the first trimester of pregnancy. These receptors were obtained from a female donor with multiple sclerosis, enrolled in a pregnancy study. CDR3s include the opening cysteine and the closing phenylalanine or tryptophan. A D gene is named only where the DNA matches it firmly. The listing skips clone size in some rows; elsewhere it reads once, few, many or a size class.

TRBJ1-3 - 15 - TRBV5-4 CASSPPGGSGNTIYF TGTGCCAGCAGCCCCCCTGGCGGCTCTGGAAACACCATATATTTT
TRBJ2-5 - 14 - TRBV5-4 CASSEGQIQETQYF TGTGCCAGCAGCGAAGGACAGATCCAAGAGACCCAGTACTTC
TRBJ1-1 - 12 - TRBV13 CASSLGTNEAFF TGTGCCAGCAGCTTAGGGACAAATGAAGCTTTCTTT
TRBJ1-2 - 14 - TRBV6-1 CASSEGLGPYGYTF TGTGCCAGCAGTGAAGGCTTGGGGCCCTATGGCTACACCTTC
TRBJ1-1 - 13 - TRBV4-2 CASSPGVNTEAFF TGTGCCAGCAGCCCGGGGGTGAACACTGAAGCTTTCTTT
TRBJ2-1 - 15 - TRBV5-1 CASSLLQGKNNEQFF TGCGCCAGCAGCTTGTTACAGGGCAAAAACAATGAGCAGTTCTTC
TRBJ1-1 - 18 - TRBV4-1 CASSQVAAATNMNTEAFF TGCGCCAGCAGCCAAGTGGCTGCAGCGACTAACATGAACACTGAAGCTTTCTTT
TRBJ1-1 once 14 TRBD1 TRBV11-3 CASSTRQGSTEAFF TGTGCCAGCAGCACGCGACAGGGAAGTACTGAAGCTTTCTTT
TRBJ2-1 - 14 TRBD2 TRBV6-6 CASGRGGIYNEQFF TGTGCCAGCGGGCGGGGGGGTATCTACAATGAGCAGTTCTTC
TRBJ1-2 - 13 TRBD1 TRBV27 CASSPGQSDGYTF TGTGCCAGCAGTCCGGGACAGAGTGATGGCTACACCTTC
TRBJ1-1 - 15 TRBD1 TRBV4-2 CASSRSTGGRTEAFF TGTGCCAGCAGCCGGTCTACAGGGGGTCGTACTGAAGCTTTCTTT
TRBJ1-2 - 14 - TRBV6-1 CASGEGGINYGYTF TGTGCCAGCGGGGAGGGGGGGATAAACTATGGCTACACCTTC
TRBJ1-2 - 11 - TRBV29-1 CSAGGGLGYTF TGCAGCGCCGGGGGGGGTCTTGGCTACACCTTC
TRBJ2-7 - 15 TRBD2 TRBV7-8 CASRPLAGLSYEQYF TGTGCCAGCAGGCCTTTAGCGGGGTTGTCCTACGAGCAGTACTTC
TRBJ2-1 - 15 TRBD1 TRBV6-5 CASRRQGFVYNEQFF TGTGCCAGCAGGCGACAGGGGTTTGTTTACAATGAGCAGTTCTTC
TRBJ1-2 once 14 - TRBV6-5 CASSPGGLGYGYTF TGTGCCAGCAGTCCTGGGGGACTCGGCTATGGCTACACCTTC
TRBJ2-1 - 15 TRBD2 TRBV27 CASSLRDYRGDEQFF TGTGCCAGCAGTCTCCGGGACTACCGGGGGGATGAGCAGTTCTTC
TRBJ2-7 - 14 TRBD1 TRBV27 CASFSGTGAYEQYF TGTGCCAGTTTTTCCGGGACAGGAGCCTACGAGCAGTACTTC
TRBJ2-3 - 15 TRBD1 TRBV27 CASSEGTGWTDTQYF TGTGCCAGCAGTGAAGGGACAGGGTGGACGGATACGCAGTATTTT
TRBJ2-1 - 15 - TRBV11-3 CASSLDRTTYNEQFF TGTGCCAGCAGCTTAGACAGGACTACCTACAATGAGCAGTTCTTC